This T cell receptor beta chain was documented in a study of OX40 agonist ivuxolimab in advanced cancers. At the level of the study: Every 2 weeks, ivuxolimab was infused into the patients intravenously at between 0.01 and 10 mg/kg. Among those treated, three patients had partial responses, one with hepatocellular carcinoma and two with cutaneous melanoma. Mean age approximately 55 years, range about 23 to 79; just over 80% male.

Assay: immunoSEQ multiplex PCR; the TCRdb copy retains only in-frame clones and omits some. The repertoire holds 35,000 to 55,000 clones, approximately 88% seen once, with around 16% in the top ten. This clone is deemed large (0.1 to 1%). Trimming shortened V by 5 bases and J by 9 bases, and 11 bases separated the two germline ends. Germline assignment: CDR1 LNHDA and CDR2 SQIVND (reference sequence). This CDR3 has 11 amino acids. This TCR came from an adult with an advanced solid tumor such as melanoma, head and neck, liver or kidney cancer. J is TRBJ2-7 and V is TRBV19; D gene unclear. The sequencing used CD4+ or CD8+ T cells sorted from blood, collected in a trial of the OX40 agonist ivuxolimab. In DNA form, the CDR3 reads TGTGCCAGTAGTCCCACCACGCGGCAGTACTTC. It specifies CASSPTTRQYF.